This T cell receptor (beta chain) was recorded in a study of cytomegalovirus exposure and HLA in healthy donors. Primers for the PCR totalled 60 Vbeta and 13 Jbeta. Data came from immunoSEQ multiplex PCR; TCRdb stores just in-frame clones and leaves some out. This sample has 130,000 or so clones, with roughly 83% found just once. Germline CDR1 is MNHEY and CDR2 is SMNVEV (reference sequence). Trimming stripped 2 bases from V and 0 bases from J, with 8 bases between. The CDR3 spans 15 residues. The study's findings and limits: Highly shared sequence variants in one cluster were likely a sequencing artifact. An assumption of roughly uniform sequencing depth across donors underlay the presence/absence analyses. Being productive about 87% or about 30% of the time was typical of most TCR beta V segments in an earlier analysis. Reportedly, diagnosis of cytomegalovirus status by the classifier showed high specificity and sensitivity.

A note on this clone: The target antigen is unknown.

Sequenced sample: PBMCs. This receptor was obtained from a man between 35 and 55 years old in good health and CMV-seronegative. This chain uses TRBV27 with TRBJ1-5, with D possibly matching TRBD1 (6 bases). This chain's CDR3 is CASSLTGYSNQPQHF. For the CDR3, the DNA is TGTGCCAGCAGTTTAACAGGGTATAGCAATCAGCCCCAGCATTTT.